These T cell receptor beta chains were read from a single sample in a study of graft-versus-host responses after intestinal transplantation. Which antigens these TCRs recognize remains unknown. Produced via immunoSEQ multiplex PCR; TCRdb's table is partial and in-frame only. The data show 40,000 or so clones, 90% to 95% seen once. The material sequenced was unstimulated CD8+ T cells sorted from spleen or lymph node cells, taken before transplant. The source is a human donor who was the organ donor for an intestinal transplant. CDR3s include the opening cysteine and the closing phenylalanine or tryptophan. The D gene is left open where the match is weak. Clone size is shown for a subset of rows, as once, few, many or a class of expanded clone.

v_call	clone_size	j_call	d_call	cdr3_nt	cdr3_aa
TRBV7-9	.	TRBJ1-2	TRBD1	TGTGCCAGCAGCGCCGGGACAGAGCAAAACTATGGCTACACCTTC	CASSAGTEQNYGYTF
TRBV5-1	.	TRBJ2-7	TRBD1	TGCGCCAGCAGCCAGGGACAGGGAATGAGTATCGAGCAGTACTTC	CASSQGQGMSIEQYF
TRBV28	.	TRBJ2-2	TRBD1	TGTGCCAGCAGCGGACAGGGTGGAGGGGAGCTGTTTTTT	CASSGQGGGELFF
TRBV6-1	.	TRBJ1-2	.	TGTGCCAGCAGTGAAGGGAATGGCTACACCTTC	CASSEGNGYTF
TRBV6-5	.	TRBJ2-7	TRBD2	TGTGCCAGCCGGACTAGCGGGGGACCCTACGAGCAGTACTTC	CASRTSGGPYEQYF
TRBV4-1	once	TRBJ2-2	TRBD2	TGCGCCAGCAGCCAAGTGGCGGGGGGATCCGGGGAGCTGTTTTTT	CASSQVAGGSGELFF
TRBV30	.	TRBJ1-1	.	TGTGCCTGGAGTGTAGGCCCAGTGAACACTGAAGCTTTCTTT	CAWSVGPVNTEAFF
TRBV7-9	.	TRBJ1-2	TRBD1	TGTGCCAGCAGCTTAGCGGGGGACAGTTTCTATGGCTACACCTTC	CASSLAGDSFYGYTF
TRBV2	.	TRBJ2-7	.	TGTGCCAGCAGTCTCGAGGAGGGTCCCACCTACGAGCAGTACTTC	CASSLEEGPTYEQYF
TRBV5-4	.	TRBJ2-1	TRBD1	TGTGCCAGCAGCCATCTACAGGGGGCGGTTAACAATGAGCAGTTCTTC	CASSHLQGAVNNEQFF
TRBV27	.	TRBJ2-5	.	TGTGCCAGCATGGGCGAGGACACACAGACCCAGTACTTC	CASMGEDTQTQYF
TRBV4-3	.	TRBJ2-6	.	TGCGCCAGCAGCCAAGATAGGGGCGCTGGGGCCAACGTCCTGACTTTC	CASSQDRGAGANVLTF
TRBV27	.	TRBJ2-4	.	TGTGCCAGTCGTCCCGGGGAAGCCAAAAACATTCAGTACTTC	CASRPGEAKNIQYF
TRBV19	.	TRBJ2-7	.	TGTGCCAGTAGTGCTTCACAGGGCTACGAGCAGTACTTC	CASSASQGYEQYF
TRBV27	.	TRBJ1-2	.	TGTGCCAGCAGCTGGGGGCAGAACTATGGCTACACCTTC	CASSWGQNYGYTF
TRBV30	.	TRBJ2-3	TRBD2	TGTGCCTGGAGGCCGACACTAGCGGACACCACAGATACGCAGTATTTT	CAWRPTLADTTDTQYF
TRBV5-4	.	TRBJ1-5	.	TGTGCCAGCAGCTTGGGTGGAGGTCCCCAGCATTTT	CASSLGGGPQHF
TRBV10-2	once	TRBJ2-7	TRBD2	TGCGCCAGCAGTGATGGGGGGGATCCGAGAAGGTACTTC	CASSDGGDPRRYF
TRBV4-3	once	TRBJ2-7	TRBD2	TGCGCCAGCAGCCAAGATAGTCTAGCGGGGGGTTACTACGAGCAGTACTTC	CASSQDSLAGGYYEQYF
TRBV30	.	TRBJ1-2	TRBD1	TGTGCCTGGCCTTCAGGGGGCCATGGCTACACCTTC	CAWPSGGHGYTF
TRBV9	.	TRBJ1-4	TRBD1	TGTGCCAGCAGCGTTGGGACAGGGGAGGAAAAACTGTTTTTT	CASSVGTGEEKLFF
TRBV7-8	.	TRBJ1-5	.	TGTGCCAGCAGCTTAGGCTCCGAGGGGAGCAATCAGCCCCAGCATTTT	CASSLGSEGSNQPQHF
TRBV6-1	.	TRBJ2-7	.	TGTGCCAGCAGTGCATTCGCAGGGTCCTCCTACGAGCAGTACTTC	CASSAFAGSSYEQYF
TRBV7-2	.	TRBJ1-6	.	TGTGCCAGCAGCCCCGACGCAAATTCACCCCTCCACTTT	CASSPDANSPLHF
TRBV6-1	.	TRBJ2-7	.	TGTGCCAGCAGTGGGCGGGACAGTGTTTACTACGAGCAGTACTTC	CASSGRDSVYYEQYF
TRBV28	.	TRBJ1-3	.	TGTGCCAGCAGTTTAGTAGGAAACACCATATATTTT	CASSLVGNTIYF
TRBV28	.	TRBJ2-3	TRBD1	TGTGCCAGCAGTTACACAGGGGGAGTTACAGATACGCAGTATTTT	CASSYTGGVTDTQYF
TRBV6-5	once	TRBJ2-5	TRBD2	TGTGCCAGCAGCACCGGGGGGGTGGAGACCCAGTACTTC	CASSTGGVETQYF
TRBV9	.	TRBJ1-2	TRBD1	TGTGCCAGCAGCCCCACGACAGGGGTGAACTATGGCTACACCTTC	CASSPTTGVNYGYTF
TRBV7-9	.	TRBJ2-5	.	TGTGCCAGCAGCTTAGTAATGGAGACCCAGTACTTC	CASSLVMETQYF
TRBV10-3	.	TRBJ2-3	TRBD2	TGTGCCATCAGTGAGTCCCAACTAGCGGAAGCAGATACGCAGTATTTT	CAISESQLAEADTQYF
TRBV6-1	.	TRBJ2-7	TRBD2	TGTGCCAGCAGTGAAGGGGTATTGGCGGGGGTCACCTACGAGCAGTACTTC	CASSEGVLAGVTYEQYF
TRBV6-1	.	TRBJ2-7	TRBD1	TGTGCCAGCAGCGAAGCAGGGGGTAACTACGAGCAGTACTTC	CASSEAGGNYEQYF
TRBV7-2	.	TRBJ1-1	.	TGTGCCAGCAGCCTATCCGGCCTGTGGAACACTGAAGCTTTCTTT	CASSLSGLWNTEAFF
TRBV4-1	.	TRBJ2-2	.	TGCGCCAGCAGCCAGATTCCAGGGGTTCAACACGGGGAGCTGTTTTTT	CASSQIPGVQHGELFF
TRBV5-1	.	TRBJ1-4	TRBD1	TGCGCCAGCAGCTCTACAGGGGTTGCTGAAAAACTGTTTTTT	CASSSTGVAEKLFF
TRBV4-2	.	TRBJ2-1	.	TGTGCCAGCAGCCAACCCGACAGGCCCCTGGACAATGAGCAGTTCTTC	CASSQPDRPLDNEQFF
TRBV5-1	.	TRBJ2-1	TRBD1	TGCGCCAGCGCCGGGACAGAGGGGCATGAGCAGTTCTTC	CASAGTEGHEQFF
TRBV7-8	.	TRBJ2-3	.	TGTGCCAGCAAACCTGGGGGGGGCTTCACAGATACGCAGTATTTT	CASKPGGGFTDTQYF
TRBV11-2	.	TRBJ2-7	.	TGTGCCAGCAGCTTAGGACTAGGGACCTACGAGCAGTACTTC	CASSLGLGTYEQYF
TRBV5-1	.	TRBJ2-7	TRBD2	TGCGCCAGCAGCTCGGGACTAGCGGGGGACCTCTACGAGCAGTACTTC	CASSSGLAGDLYEQYF
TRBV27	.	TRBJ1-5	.	TGTGCCAGCAGTCCCGTTCAACGGGGGCTCCAGCATTTT	CASSPVQRGLQHF
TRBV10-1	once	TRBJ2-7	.	TGCGCCAGCAGTGATTTTCAAGGGAGCTCCTACGAGCAGTACTTC	CASSDFQGSSYEQYF
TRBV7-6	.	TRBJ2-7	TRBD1	TGTGCCAGCAGCTTAGGAGCCGGGACAGGGGCATACGAGCAGTACTTC	CASSLGAGTGAYEQYF